These T cell receptor beta chains were read from a single sample in a study of cytomegalovirus exposure and HLA in healthy donors. Clones were read by immunoSEQ multiplex PCR, and TCRdb kept only the in-frame ones, dropping some. Its clone listing holds roughly 79,000 clones. Sequenced input: PBMCs. The source of these receptors is a man younger than 40 in good health and CMV-seronegative. The CDR3 runs from the conserved cysteine through the conserved F or W. A D gene is named only where the DNA matches it firmly.

.	TRBV29-1	TRBJ2-5	TGCAGCGTTGAAGACCCTCCGGAGCAGTACTTC	CSVEDPPEQYF
.	TRBV5-1	TRBJ1-3	TGCGCCAGCAGCTCCAGCTCAGGAGGGGGAAACACCATATATTTT	CASSSSSGGGNTIYF
TRBD1	TRBV5-1	TRBJ1-5	TGCGCCAGCAGCCTCGGGACAGGGCCGGGGCAGCCCCAGCATTTT	CASSLGTGPGQPQHF
TRBD2	TRBV9	TRBJ2-3	TGTGCCAGCAGCCCATTCCTTCTAGCGGGGGGCACAGATACGCAGTATTTT	CASSPFLLAGGTDTQYF
TRBD1	TRBV29-1	TRBJ1-5	TGCAGCGCCGGGGACAGCAGAAATCAGCCCCAGCATTTT	CSAGDSRNQPQHF
TRBD2	TRBV6-1	TRBJ2-1	TGTGCCAGCAGAATTAGCGGGGAGGACTACAATGAGCAGTTCTTC	CASRISGEDYNEQFF
TRBD1	TRBV7-9	TRBJ2-7	TGTGCCAGCAGCGGTGGAGACAGGGGCTACGAGCAGTACTTC	CASSGGDRGYEQYF
TRBD1	TRBV4-2	TRBJ1-3	TGTGCCAGCAGCCAGTCGACAGGGGCCGGAAACACCATATATTTT	CASSQSTGAGNTIYF
TRBD1	TRBV4-1	TRBJ1-1	TGCGCCAGCAGCCAAGCTCTAGGACAGGGGTACGCTGAAGCTTTCTTT	CASSQALGQGYAEAFF
TRBD1	TRBV4-3	TRBJ2-7	TGCGCCAGCAGCCAAGGGGACAGGGAAGCCTACGAGCAGTACTTC	CASSQGDREAYEQYF
TRBD1	TRBV11-3	TRBJ1-2	TGTGCCAGCAGCCACAACCTCCCGGGACAGCGATTCTATGGCTACACCTTC	CASSHNLPGQRFYGYTF
TRBD1	TRBV19	TRBJ1-5	TGTGCCAGTAACAAACCGTACAGGGGTAGCAATCAGCCCCAGCATTTT	CASNKPYRGSNQPQHF
.	TRBV7-9	TRBJ1-1	TGTGCCAGCAGCGCCCGGGGGTTAGGAGCTTTCTTT	CASSARGLGAFF
TRBD1	TRBV18	TRBJ1-5	TGTGCCAGCTCACCAACCCCGGGACAGGGCACGCCGCCCCAGCATTTT	CASSPTPGQGTPPQHF
.	TRBV6-5	TRBJ2-3	TGTGCCAGCAGTTACGCCGGTACGCAGTATTTT	CASSYAGTQYF
TRBD1	TRBV7-8	TRBJ2-7	TGTGCCAGCAGCTTTCCCGGGACAGGGGCCTACGAGCAGTACTTC	CASSFPGTGAYEQYF
TRBD1	TRBV25-1	TRBJ1-4	TGTGCCAGCAGTGAGGAAAGAAGGGGGACAGTCGGAGAAAAACTGTTTTTT	CASSEERRGTVGEKLFF
TRBD1	TRBV6-1	TRBJ2-1	TGTGCCAGCACCACTGGGACAGCGAACAATGAGCAGTTCTTC	CASTTGTANNEQFF
TRBD2	TRBV25-1	TRBJ2-1	TGTGCCAGCCGTCCGGGACTAGCGGCTTCCTGGGAGCAGTTCTTC	CASRPGLAASWEQFF
.	TRBV5-1	TRBJ2-1	TGCGCCAGCAGCTTGGTCTTGAATGAGCAGTTCTTC	CASSLVLNEQFF
TRBD1	TRBV6-5	TRBJ1-2	TGTGCCAGCAGTCCATGGACAGGCCCTTTCTATGGCTACACCTTC	CASSPWTGPFYGYTF
.	TRBV18	TRBJ2-2	TGTGCCAGCTCACCATACGCAGGGGCGCTCCACACCGGGGAGCTGTTTTTT	CASSPYAGALHTGELFF
.	TRBV4-1	TRBJ2-1	TGCGCCAGCAGCGAAGGGGTTGAGGGTGAGCAGTTCTTC	CASSEGVEGEQFF
TRBD2	TRBV5-1	TRBJ2-7	TGCGCCAGCAGCTTGGATTATAGGCGGGAGGGCCCCTACGAGCAGTACTTC	CASSLDYRREGPYEQYF
.	TRBV13	TRBJ2-7	TGTGCCAGCAGCTTATACATCCGCGGGGAGCAGTACTTC	CASSLYIRGEQYF
TRBD2	TRBV2	TRBJ2-1	TGTGCCAGCGGGAGGGTAGGGTACAATGAGCAGTTCTTC	CASGRVGYNEQFF
.	TRBV5-6	TRBJ2-5	TGTGCCAGCAGCCAGACAGGTGGGGCCAACCAAGAGACCCAGTACTTC	CASSQTGGANQETQYF
TRBD2	TRBV6-5	TRBJ2-4	TGTGCCAGCAACTCAGCGGGGCGGGACATTCAGTACTTC	CASNSAGRDIQYF
.	TRBV4-2	TRBJ2-2	TGTGCCAGCAGCCAAGATGTAGTGAGGGCTCGAACCGGGGAGCTGTTTTTT	CASSQDVVRARTGELFF
.	TRBV4-1	TRBJ1-2	TGCGCCAGCAGCCACCCCCCCGCCGGGAGCTATGGTGGCTACACCTTC	CASSHPPAGSYGGYTF
.	TRBV7-9	TRBJ1-2	TGTGCCAGCAGCTTAGGAGGGCTCTCCTATGGCTACACCTTC	CASSLGGLSYGYTF
.	TRBV5-1	TRBJ2-7	TGCGCCAGCAGCTTAGGACTGGGTCCCTACGAGCAGTACTTC	CASSLGLGPYEQYF
.	TRBV7-6	TRBJ2-1	TGTGCCAGCAGCTTAGAACAGGGCGGGAATGAGCAGTTCTTC	CASSLEQGGNEQFF
TRBD1	TRBV18	TRBJ2-1	TGTGCCAGCTCACCTGGACAGGGGACCTACAATGAGCAGTTCTTC	CASSPGQGTYNEQFF
.	TRBV11-2	TRBJ2-7	TGTGCCAGCAGCTTAGCACTTCGAAGGGGGGAGCAGTACTTC	CASSLALRRGEQYF
.	TRBV5-6	TRBJ2-3	TGTGCCAGCAGCTTACCCTTAGCTGGGGCCGATACGCAGTATTTT	CASSLPLAGADTQYF
.	TRBV5-1	TRBJ2-2	TGCGCCAGCACCACAGGGCCCACCGGGGAGCTGTTTTTT	CASTTGPTGELFF
.	TRBV5-4	TRBJ1-1	TGTGCCAGCAGCTGGCTACAGGGTGTGAGCACTGAAGCTTTCTTT	CASSWLQGVSTEAFF
.	TRBV5-1	TRBJ2-7	TGCGCCAGCAGCTTAGGGGGGGGGTACTCCTACGAGCAGTACTTC	CASSLGGGYSYEQYF
.	TRBV4-1	TRBJ2-7	TGCGCCAGCAGCCAAGGGACAGACTACGAGCAGTACTTC	CASSQGTDYEQYF
.	TRBV13	TRBJ1-5	TGTGCCAGCAGCTTAGGAGGGGTTAGCAATCAGCCCCAGCATTTT	CASSLGGVSNQPQHF
TRBD2	TRBV10-1	TRBJ2-1	TGCGCCAGCAGTGAGTCGGGTAGCGGGACCTACAATGAGCAGTTCTTC	CASSESGSGTYNEQFF
.	TRBV5-5	TRBJ2-7	TGTGCCAGCAGCTTTCGGGGTATCTACGAGCAGTACTTC	CASSFRGIYEQYF
.	TRBV5-4	TRBJ2-6	TGTGCCAGCAGCTTACGACAGGGGGCCAACGTCCTGACTTTC	CASSLRQGANVLTF
.	TRBV7-8	TRBJ2-7	TGTGCCAGCAGCTTAGACGGGGGGCTCGACTACGAGCAGTACTTC	CASSLDGGLDYEQYF
.	TRBV7-7	TRBJ1-3	TGTGCCAGCAGCCTCTCAGGGCAGCTCTCTGGAAACACCATATATTTT	CASSLSGQLSGNTIYF
.	TRBV7-3	TRBJ2-7	TGTGCCAGCAGCCCCCTCCTCGCCTACGAGCAGTACTTC	CASSPLLAYEQYF
TRBD2	TRBV9	TRBJ2-7	TGTGCCAGCAGCGGGACTAGTTACGAGCAGTACTTC	CASSGTSYEQYF
.	TRBV7-2	TRBJ1-4	TGTGCCAGCAGCTGGAACAGGGATGAAAAACTGTTTTTT	CASSWNRDEKLFF
TRBD2	TRBV28	TRBJ2-1	TGTGCCAGCAGTTTGCTATGGCGGGGGGGTTCGTACAATGAGCAGTTCTTC	CASSLLWRGGSYNEQFF
.	TRBV5-1	TRBJ1-5	TGCGCCAGCAGCCCCGCGGGGGCGGGACAGCCCCAGCATTTT	CASSPAGAGQPQHF
.	TRBV19	TRBJ1-5	TGTGCCAGTAGTAAGAGAGGGAATCAGCCCCAGCATTTT	CASSKRGNQPQHF
.	TRBV7-3	TRBJ2-5	TGTGCCAGCAGCTTAGGCTCCGGGGAGACCCAGTACTTC	CASSLGSGETQYF
.	TRBV6-1	TRBJ2-5	TGTGCCAGCAGTGAAGCCGGGTTAGAAGAGACCCAGTACTTC	CASSEAGLEETQYF
.	TRBV6-5	TRBJ1-1	TGTGCCAGCAGTTACTCGGCCCGGAGTTCCACTGAAGCTTTCTTT	CASSYSARSSTEAFF
TRBD1	TRBV27	TRBJ1-6	TGTGCCAGCAGTCGGGACAGAGAGGACTCACCCCTCCACTTT	CASSRDREDSPLHF
TRBD1	TRBV10-3	TRBJ2-7	TGTGCCATCAGTGCCTCGGGACAGGACTACGAGCAGTACTTC	CAISASGQDYEQYF
.	TRBV9	TRBJ2-7	TGTGCCAGCAGCGTAACCTCCCACAGGGAATCCTACGAGCAGTACTTC	CASSVTSHRESYEQYF
.	TRBV29-1	TRBJ2-1	TGCAGCGGCGACAGGGCGGGGGGTGAGCAGTTCTTC	CSGDRAGGEQFF
.	TRBV5-5	TRBJ1-2	TGTGCCAGCAGCTTGGGGGGCCCTAACTATGGCTACACCTTC	CASSLGGPNYGYTF